What follows are 26 T cell receptor beta chains derived from one specimen sequenced in a study of T cell repertoires in cytomegalovirus infection. TCRdb redid the calling of the reads with MiXCR, one entry per CDR3 protein. Of about 310,000 distinct CDR3 sequences in the sample, 25% are singletons; the top ten hold 13%. Their antigen targets remain unknown. This material consisted of cultured PBMCs, taken from culture after CMV antigen stimulation. Every receptor here comes from a human donor in good health (CMV status not recorded). Some clones in this sample may be carry-over from other donors' samples.

This clonotype was detected a few times. The V gene is TRBV11-1, the J gene TRBJ2-1, with 10 bases aligning to TRBD2. V lost 5 bases to trimming and J lost 4 bases; unmatched junction nucleotides: 11. Germline CDR1 is SGHAT and CDR2 is FQDESV (reference sequence). This CDR3 spans 17 amino acids. This chain's CDR3 is CASSLEASGSLYNEQFF. In DNA, the CDR3 is TGTGCCAGCAGCCTGGAGGCTAGCGGGAGCCTATACAATGAGCAGTTCTTC.

The J gene is TRBJ2-4, the V gene TRBV6-1; 7 bases are shared with TRBD1. This CDR3 is 17 amino acids long. The germline gives CDR1 MNHNS, CDR2 SASEGT. V lost 6 bases to trimming and J lost 0 bases; unmatched junction nucleotides: 11. Written as DNA, the CDR3 is TGTGCCAGCAGGATACTGGACAGGAGACTAGCCAAAAACATTCAGTACTTC. It yields the protein CASRILDRRLAKNIQYF.

The V gene is TRBV19, the J gene TRBJ1-3; D is ambiguous. Germline V CDR1 and CDR2: LNHDA, SQIVND (reference sequence). Deletions cut 4 bases from V and 3 bases from J, with 10 bases between. CDR3 length: 14 residues. CDR3 sequence (DNA): TGTGCCAGTAGTAGGGGAGAGAATGGAAACACCATATATTTT. This encodes CASSRGENGNTIYF.

A few counts support this clonotype. The chain joins TRBV11-2 to TRBJ2-7, with 7 bases identical to TRBD1. CDR3 size: 15 residues. V shed 2 bases and J 2 bases; nucleotides not matched to a gene: 6. Germline assignment: CDR1 SGHAT and CDR2 FQNNGV. The CDR3 nucleotides read TGTGCCAGCAGCTTAAAACGGACAGGACCCTACGAGCAGTACGTC. It encodes CASSLKRTGPYEQYV.

This clonotype was seen repeatedly, ten times or more. The rearrangement links TRBV7-9 to TRBJ1-6; TRBD1 is a possible D gene (5 bases). This CDR3 is 14 amino acids long. Germline V CDR1 and CDR2: SEHNR, FQNEAQ (reference sequence). The germline V and J ends were trimmed by 3 bases and 10 bases, with 13 bases remaining between them. The CDR3 region is CASSLSGGASPLHF. The CDR3 DNA sequence: TGTGCCAGCAGCTTGTCAGGAGGGGCATCACCCCTCCACTTT.

The chain combines TRBV6-4 with TRBJ2-2, with TRBD1 matching over 9 bases. V shed 6 bases, J shed 0 bases, and the junction held 8 bases outside the gene matches. The CDR3 has 17 residues. Germline V gives CDR1 MRHNA, CDR2 SNTAGT. CDR3 region: CASSMVQGAPNTGELFF. Written as DNA, the CDR3 is TGTGCCAGCAGCATGGTACAGGGGGCACCGAACACCGGGGAGCTGTTTTTT.

This clonotype was picked up many times. The J gene is TRBJ2-3, the V gene TRBV7-2; TRBD1 is a possible D gene (5 bases). Deletions cut 5 bases from V and 8 bases from J, with 14 bases between. The CDR3 runs 13 residues. Per germline, CDR1 SGHTA and CDR2 FQGNSA. The DNA of the CDR3 is TGTGCCAGCAGCGGCCAGGGTTATCGTACGCAGTATTTT. It is translated as CASSGQGYRTQYF.

This clonotype was observed at least ten times. The chain joins TRBV6-1 to TRBJ1-2; 7 nucleotides align to TRBD1. Germline V gives CDR1 MNHNS, CDR2 SASEGT. V gave up 6 bases and J gave up 5 bases; unmatched junction bases: 9. The CDR3 is 14 amino acids. Written as DNA, the CDR3 is TGTGCCAGCAGGCTCCGGGACAGACAATATGGCTACACCTTC. Residues: CASRLRDRQYGYTF.

The V and J genes are TRBV11-1 and TRBJ1-2; D not resolved. Germline CDR1 and CDR2: SGHAT and FQDESV (reference sequence). Trimming stripped 0 bases from V and 2 bases from J, with 10 bases between. The CDR3 runs 15 residues. CDR3 sequence: CASSLAQGINYGYTF. The CDR3 DNA reads as TGTGCCAGCAGCTTAGCGCAAGGGATCAACTATGGCTACACCTTC.

The rearrangement links TRBV5-5 to TRBJ2-1; TRBD1 matches at 10 bases. The CDR3 has 15 residues. V shed 6 bases, J shed 8 bases, and the junction held 11 bases outside the gene matches. Germline V CDR1 and CDR2: SGHKS, YYEKEE (reference sequence). The CDR3 reads CASKTTGQGSDEQFF. The CDR3 nucleotides read TGTGCCAGCAAAACGACGGGACAGGGGTCGGATGAGCAGTTCTTC.

This clonotype has a handful of counts. The CDR3 is CASSLKGGGLQYF. In DNA form, the CDR3 reads TGTGCCAGCAGCTTAAAGGGCGGGGGACTTCAGTACTTC. V is TRBV7-2 and J is TRBJ2-4, with TRBD2 identical over 7 bases. This CDR3 contains 13 residues. J gave up 11 bases and V 2 bases, and 6 bases lay outside the gene matches. CDR1 SGHTA and CDR2 FQGNSA come from the germline V gene.

This clonotype has only a few counts. This CDR3 is CASSHIPGQTRDGSQHF. The CDR3 DNA sequence: TGTGCCAGTAGTCACATACCGGGACAGACCCGTGATGGGTCCCAGCATTTT. The rearrangement uses TRBV19 and TRBJ1-5; the match to TRBD1 covers 7 bases. The CDR3 is made up of 17 amino acids. After removal of 5 bases from V and 11 bases from J, the junction contained 21 bases not matched to a gene. The germline V gene encodes CDR1 LNHDA and CDR2 SQIVND (reference sequence).

This chain joins TRBV28 and TRBJ2-1; 7 bases are a match to TRBD2. CDR1 MDHEN and CDR2 SYDVKM come from the germline V gene. Trimming cost V 6 bases and J 3 bases; bases outside gene matches: 8. This CDR3 has 15 residues. The CDR3 DNA follows: TGTGCCAGCAGGTCAACTAGCGTTCTCTACAATGAGCAGTTCTTC. It encodes CASRSTSVLYNEQFF.

This chain uses TRBV2 with TRBJ2-1; D uncertain. V was clipped by 7 bases and J by 0 bases, with 10 bases between them. Germline assignment: CDR1 SNHLY and CDR2 FYNNEI. The CDR3 extends over 14 amino acids. The CDR3 DNA reads as TGTGCCAGCATTATCCATAGCTCCTACAATGAGCAGTTCTTC. It specifies CASIIHSSYNEQFF.

This clonotype was picked up many times. The chain combines TRBV7-9 with TRBJ1-1, with 11 bases identical to TRBD1. This CDR3 has 14 residues. Germline V gene sequence: CDR1 SEHNR, CDR2 FQNEAQ (reference sequence). The V and J ends lost 5 bases and 9 bases, in that order; junction bases with no gene match: 8. DNA of the CDR3: TGTGCCAGCAGCCTGGGACAGGGGGTTTCCCAAGCTTTCTTT. This translates into CASSLGQGVSQAFF.

The gene calls are TRBV7-6 and TRBJ2-1; D possibly matches TRBD1 or TRBD2 (6 bases each). Trimming left V 11 bases short and J 9 bases short, with 20 bases between. From germline, CDR1 is SGHVS and CDR2 FNYEAQ. The CDR3 contains 13 residues. The CDR3 spells CAAKNLGGPEQFF. The CDR3 DNA follows: TGTGCCGCCAAGAACCTAGGGGGGCCTGAGCAGTTCTTC. The variable domain in full, completed from reference TRBV7-6 and TRBJ2-1, reads GAGVSQSPRYKVTKRGQDVALRCDPISGHVSLYWYRQALGQGPEFLTYFNYEAQQDKSGLPNDRFSAERPEGSISTLTIQRTEQRDSAMYRCAAKNLGGPEQFFGPGTRLTVL.

The chain couples TRBV7-6 to TRBJ2-5, with 9 nucleotides matching TRBD2. The CDR3 is 15 residues long. The germline gives CDR1 SGHVS, CDR2 FNYEAQ. Trimming at V came to 2 bases and at J to 2 bases, leaving 3 bases not matched to a gene. The CDR3 reads CASSLSSGEQETQYF. In DNA form, the CDR3 reads TGTGCCAGCAGCTTATCTAGCGGGGAACAAGAGACCCAGTACTTC.

The chain has TRBV24-1 and TRBJ1-5; D ambiguous. Looked up from germline, CDR1 is KGHDR and CDR2 is SFDVKD. Trimming left V 7 bases short and J 2 bases short, with 11 bases between. CDR3 length: 14 amino acids. For the CDR3, the DNA is TGTGCCACCAGACGAGGCTCGTGCAATCAGCCCCAGCATTTT. Protein product: CATRRGSCNQPQHF.

CDR3 in DNA: TGTGCCAGCACCCTGGACAGGGGGCAAGGTCAGCCCCAGCATTTT. Translation: CASTLDRGQGQPQHF. The genes are TRBV2 and TRBJ1-5; 11 nucleotides line up with TRBD1. Per germline, CDR1 SNHLY and CDR2 FYNNEI. The CDR3 has 15 residues. The V and J ends lost 7 bases and 6 bases, in that order; junction bases with no gene match: 8.

Concerning this clonotype: A junction end diverges from the germline sequence, so it may reflect a read error. The chain links TRBV11-3 to TRBJ2-1, with a possible D match to TRBD2 (6 bases). Germline assignment: CDR1 SGHNT and CDR2 YENEEA. This CDR3 has 13 amino acids. The CDR3 nucleotides are TGTGTCAGCAGCTTAATTACCGGGGGTGAGCAGTTCTTC. It specifies CVSSLITGGEQFF.

The chain uses TRBV19 and TRBJ1-2, with TRBD1 matching over 8 bases. CDR1 and CDR2 (germline): LNHDA, SQIVND (reference sequence). With 7 bases clipped from V and 0 bases from J, the junction kept 4 bases outside the gene matches. The CDR3 loop spans 14 amino acids. The CDR3 DNA reads as TGTGCCAGTACACAGGGGGAGGCTAACTATGGCTACACCTTC. Translating gives CASTQGEANYGYTF.

On this clonotype: A much larger clone sits a single nucleotide away, making a read error possible. CDR3 in DNA: TGTGCCAGCTCACGCCGACAGGGGGCTAGCACAGATACGCAGTATTTT. The encoded protein is CASSRRQGASTDTQYF. The chain is built from TRBV18 and TRBJ2-3; 10 positions agree with TRBD1. Germline CDR1 is KGHSH and CDR2 is LQKENI. The CDR3 covers 16 residues. J gave up 0 bases and V 4 bases, and 4 bases lay outside the gene matches.

This clonotype was counted between two and nine times. The J gene is TRBJ1-2, the V gene TRBV27; no clear D. CDR1 MNHEY and CDR2 SMNVEV come from the germline V gene (reference sequence). Trimming took 3 bases from V and 8 from J, leaving 13 bases between them. This CDR3 comprises 13 residues. The CDR3 sequence: CASSLGPTRGYTF. DNA for the CDR3: TGTGCCAGCAGTTTGGGCCCTACGCGGGGCTACACCTTC.

This clonotype has ten or more counts. The rearrangement uses TRBV7-2 and TRBJ2-3; D may match TRBD1 or TRBD2 (5 bases each). Germline CDR1 and CDR2: SGHTA and FQGNSA. The CDR3 runs to 15 residues. The V end was cut by 3 bases, the J end by 1 base, with 11 bases between. DNA of the CDR3: TGTGCCAGCAGCTTCGGGGACGGAGGCACAGATACGCAGTATTTT. Translated: CASSFGDGGTDTQYF.

This clonotype was picked up a small number of times. The chain employs TRBV7-9 and TRBJ2-5, with 8 nucleotides matching TRBD2. Germline-derived CDR1 and CDR2 are SEHNR and FQNEAQ (reference sequence). The CDR3 length is 15 residues. J was trimmed by 2 bases and V by 5 bases; bases with no gene match: 7. The CDR3 coding sequence is TGTGCCAGCAGCCCGAGACTAGCGCAACAAGAGACCCAGTACTTC. It yields the protein CASSPRLAQQETQYF.

The sample holds many counts of this clonotype. The chain has TRBV2 and TRBJ1-6; TRBD1 matches at 7 bases. Germline V lookup: CDR1 SNHLY, CDR2 FYNNEI. The J segment lost 5 bases and the V segment lost 8 bases, leaving 6 bases of the junction unmatched. The CDR3 spans 14 residues. Here the CDR3 reads CASGRDSHNSPLHF. CDR3 nucleotide sequence: TGTGCCAGCGGTCGGGACAGCCATAATTCACCCCTCCACTTT.